The 10 T cell receptor beta chains in this list originate from one sample, sequenced in a study of blood T cell repertoires in COVID-19. Produced via immunoSEQ multiplex PCR; TCRdb's table is partial and in-frame only. The table shows roughly 140,000 clones, with less than 85% occurring only once. Sequencing was carried out using peripheral blood. The receptors were sampled from a human donor in a cohort sampled during active COVID-19.

Note on this clone: The sample has other DNA sequences that encode this CDR3 too. This rearrangement joins TRBV28 to TRBJ1-5; a weak D match, TRBD1 (5 bases). Germline CDR1 MDHEN, CDR2 SYDVKM. The CDR3 extends over 15 amino acids. The V end lost 2 bases, the J end lost 4 bases, and 12 bases lay between the germline ends. The CDR3 reads CASSLRQGGNQPQHF. CDR3 nucleotide sequence: TGTGCCAGCAGTTTAAGGCAGGGAGGTAATCAGCCCCAGCATTTT.

This clone was counted a few times. The J gene is TRBJ2-2, the V gene TRBV11-2; 8 nucleotides line up with TRBD2. Germline values: CDR1 SGHAT, CDR2 FQNNGV. The CDR3 contains 15 residues. V lost 5 bases and J lost 1; bases outside the gene matches: 3. The CDR3 here is CASSPSGGNTGELFF. The CDR3 bases are TGTGCCAGCAGCCCGAGCGGGGGGAACACCGGGGAGCTGTTTTTT.

This CDR3 reads CASSLDLGLGPSGGELFF. CDR3 bases: TGTGCCAGCAGCTTGGACTTGGGACTAGGGCCTTCGGGCGGGGAGCTGTTTTTT. V is TRBV5-4 and J is TRBJ2-2; 8 nucleotides agree with TRBD2. CDR1 and CDR2 (germline): SGHNT, YYREEE (reference sequence). V lost 0 bases and J lost 7; bases outside the gene matches: 14. This CDR3 comprises 18 residues. Supplemented by reference TRBV5-4 and TRBJ2-2, the full variable domain reads ETGVTQSPTHLIKTRGQQVTLRCSSQSGHNTVSWYQQALGQGPQFIFQYYREEENGRGNFPPRFSGLQFPNYSSELNVNALELDDSALYLCASSLDLGLGPSGGELFFGEGSRLTVL.

This rearrangement joins TRBV5-1 to TRBJ2-1; 7 nucleotides line up with TRBD1. V dropped 0 bases and J dropped 0; count of bases not matched to a gene: 9. Per germline, CDR1 SGHRS and CDR2 YFSETQ. CDR3 length equals 18 residues. CDR3: CASSLALGGPLSYNEQFF. For the CDR3, the DNA is TGCGCCAGCAGCTTGGCCTTAGGGGGCCCCCTCTCCTACAATGAGCAGTTCTTC. The full variable domain, rest sourced from reference TRBV5-1 and TRBJ2-1, is KAGVTQTPRYLIKTRGQQVTLSCSPISGHRSVSWYQQTPGQGLQFLFEYFSETQRNKGNFPGRFSGRQFSNSRSEMNVSTLELGDSALYLCASSLALGGPLSYNEQFFGPGTRLTVL.

In its sample, this clone was seen once. This chain joins TRBV7-9 and TRBJ2-5; no firm D call. The CDR3 runs 14 residues. Deletions cut 2 bases from V and 0 bases from J, with 7 bases between. Germline V gene lookup returns CDR1 SEHNR and CDR2 FQNEAQ (reference sequence). CDR3 loop: CASSLMQDQETQYF. The CDR3 DNA reads as TGTGCCAGCAGCTTAATGCAGGACCAAGAGACCCAGTACTTC.

The chain employs TRBV3-1 (or the pseudogene TRBV3-2) and TRBJ2-7; possible D gene TRBD1, 7 bases. Germline CDR1 is LGHDT and CDR2 is YNNKEL (reference sequence). The CDR3 covers 14 residues. Deletions cut 2 bases from V and 3 bases from J, with 11 bases between. The CDR3 loop reads CASSQYQGGYEQYF. The CDR3 DNA reads TGTGCCAGCAGCCAATATCAGGGGGGCTACGAGCAGTACTTC.

The rearrangement uses TRBV7-6 and TRBJ1-1, with TRBD1 identical over 8 bases. There are 15 residues in the CDR3. V shed 5 bases, J shed 0 bases, and the junction held 5 bases outside the gene matches. Germline CDR1 reads SGHVS; CDR2 reads FNYEAQ. CDR3 nucleotides: TGTGCCAGCAGCGAAAACAGGGGGATGAACACTGAAGCTTTCTTT. It translates to CASSENRGMNTEAFF.

The chain employs TRBV5-3 and TRBJ1-1; no clear D gene. TRBV5-3 is noted as an ORF with a role that remains uncertain. V was cut by 3 bases and J by 2 bases, with 2 bases left in between. The CDR3 contains 11 residues. CDR3 DNA sequence: TGTGCCAGAAGCTCTAACACTGAAGCTTTCTTT. Amino acids: CARSSNTEAFF.

This clone appeared a single time. One end of the junction varies from germline; a read error may be responsible. The genes are TRBV7-2 and TRBJ2-7; 10 nucleotides align to TRBD1. The CDR3 has 13 amino acids. The germline CDR1 and CDR2 sequences are SGHTA and FQGNSA. CDR3 DNA sequence: TGTGCCAGCAGCCGACGGGGACAGGGGAGGATTTTGTTC. Translated: CASSRRGQGRILF.

In its sample, this clone was seen a few times. The V call is TRBV19, the J call TRBJ2-2, with 7 positions matching TRBD1. After removal of 8 bases from V and 0 bases from J, the junction contained 9 bases not matched to a gene. This CDR3 is 16 amino acids long. The germline V gene has CDR1 LNHDA and CDR2 SQIVND (reference sequence). This CDR3 reads CASGLLGTANTGELFF. The CDR3 bases are TGTGCCAGTGGGCTCCTCGGGACAGCGAACACCGGGGAGCTGTTTTTT.